This T cell receptor beta chain was obtained from a study of T cell responses to AZD1222 COVID-19 vaccine. TCRdb's copy holds only in-frame clones and misses some; the assay was immunoSEQ multiplex PCR. The table records 140,000 to 150,000 clones, 70% to 90% of them present only once. Whole-study results and caveats: Sampling that yielded the repertoires occurred only after the peak T cell response.

Germline V CDR1 and CDR2: SGHRS, YFSETQ. The CDR3 length is 15 residues. The V end lost 1 base, the J end lost 7 bases, and 12 bases lay between the germline ends. Details on this clone: What it recognizes is unknown.

The TCR sequence derives from an adult in good health. J is TRBJ1-6 and V is TRBV5-1, with D uncertain. This material consisted of peripheral blood, taken on day 0 of AZD1222 vaccination. CDR3: CASSLFLAENSPLHF. Written as DNA, the CDR3 is TGCGCCAGCAGCTTGTTTTTGGCAGAGAATTCACCCCTCCACTTT.